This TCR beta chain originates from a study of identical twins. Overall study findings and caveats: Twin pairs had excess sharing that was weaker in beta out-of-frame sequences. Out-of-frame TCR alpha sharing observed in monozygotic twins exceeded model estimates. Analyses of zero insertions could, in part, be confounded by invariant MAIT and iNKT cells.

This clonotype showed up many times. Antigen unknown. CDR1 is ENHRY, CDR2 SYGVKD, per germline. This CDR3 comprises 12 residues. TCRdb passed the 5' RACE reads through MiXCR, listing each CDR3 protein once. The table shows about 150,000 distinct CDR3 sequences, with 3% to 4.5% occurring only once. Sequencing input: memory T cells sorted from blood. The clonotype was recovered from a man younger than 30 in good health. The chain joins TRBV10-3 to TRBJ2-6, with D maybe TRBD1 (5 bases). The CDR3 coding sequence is TGTGCGACAGCTGCTGGGGCCAACGTCCTGACTTTC. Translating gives CATAAGANVLTF.